Following are 15 T cell receptor beta chains from one sample sequenced in a study of blood T cell repertoires in COVID-19. Generated by immunoSEQ multiplex PCR, the TCRdb table keeps only in-frame clones and is missing some. The table lists some 150,000 clones, 60% to 80% of them singletons, with around 8.7% in the top ten. The sample comprised peripheral blood. Receptor source: a man between 50 and 59 years old with active or convalescent COVID-19.

The V and J genes are TRBV5-1 and TRBJ1-2, with a possible D match to TRBD1 (6 bases). CDR1 and CDR2 from the germline V gene are SGHRS and YFSETQ. With 1 base removed from V and 3 bases from J, the gap between germline ends came to 10 bases. This CDR3 comprises 14 residues. Here the CDR3 DNA reads TGCGCCAGCAGCTTGAGGACAGACGACTATGGCTACACCTTC. Translation gives CASSLRTDDYGYTF.

V gene TRBV4-2 combines with J gene TRBJ1-1; unclear D gene. The CDR3 totals 13 residues. The V end lost 0 bases, the J end lost 8 bases, and 10 bases lay between the germline ends. Germline CDR1 reads LGHNA; CDR2 reads YNFKEQ. The CDR3 sequence: CASSQDLSAEAFF. CDR3 DNA sequence: TGTGCCAGCAGCCAAGATCTGTCAGCGGAAGCTTTCTTT.

J is TRBJ2-1 and V is TRBV2; 8 bases fit TRBD2. Germline CDR1 reads SNHLY; CDR2 reads FYNNEI. The CDR3 spans 13 residues. Trimming took 7 bases from V and 2 from J; bases not matched to a gene: 1. The CDR3 loop is CASKAGAYNEQFF. CDR3 bases: TGTGCCAGCAAAGCGGGAGCCTACAATGAGCAGTTCTTC.

J is TRBJ1-2 and V is TRBV7-2; tentative D call: TRBD1 (6 bases). The CDR3 is 16 amino acids. Deletions cut 3 bases from V and 3 bases from J, with 17 bases between. The germline CDR1 and CDR2 sequences are SGHTA and FQGNSA. The CDR3 coding sequence is TGTGCCAGCAGCTTCGGCGGACAGAACTTGGACTATGGCTACACCTTC. This translates into CASSFGGQNLDYGYTF.

The chain links TRBV19 to TRBJ2-3; weak D call: TRBD2 (6 bases). CDR3 length: 15 amino acids. Trimming cost V 1 base and J 4 bases, with 12 bases left between them. Germline CDR1 reads LNHDA; CDR2 reads SQIVND (reference sequence). The CDR3 sequence: CASSIVGSGADTQYF. The CDR3 coding sequence is TGTGCCAGTAGTATAGTCGGGAGTGGCGCAGATACGCAGTATTTT. The full variable domain, completed using reference TRBV19 and TRBJ2-3, is DGGITQSPKYLFRKEGQNVTLSCEQNLNHDAMYWYRQDPGQGLRLIYYSQIVNDFQKGDIAEGYSVSREKKESFPLTVTSAQKNPTAFYLCASSIVGSGADTQYFGPGTRLTVL.

The CDR3 protein is CASSPTAGSSTGELFF. As DNA, the CDR3 is TGTGCCAGCAGCCCCACGGCGGGCAGTTCCACCGGGGAGCTGTTTTTT. The V and J genes are TRBV9 and TRBJ2-2, with D maybe TRBD2 (5 bases). CDR1 is SGDLS, CDR2 YYNGEE, per germline. This CDR3 is 16 amino acids long. Trimming left V 4 bases short and J 4 bases short, with 17 bases between.

The V call is TRBV11-3, the J call TRBJ2-7; D might be TRBD2 (5 bases). Germline V gene data show CDR1 as SGHNT and CDR2 as YENEEA. The CDR3 has 16 amino acids. Trimming pared 4 bases from V and 1 base from J, leaving 17 bases between. CDR3 nucleotide sequence: TGTGCCAGCAGCTCCCTGACTAAGCGGATGTCCTACGAGCAGTACTTC. This gives the protein CASSSLTKRMSYEQYF.

This clone has a single count. V is TRBV2 and J is TRBJ2-1; TRBD2 matches 7 bases. CDR1 and CDR2 from the germline V gene are SNHLY and FYNNEI. V lost 7 bases and J lost 3; bases outside the gene matches: 12. The CDR3 is made up of 16 amino acids. Here the CDR3 reads CASNLLWEGNYNEQFF. CDR3 in DNA: TGTGCCAGCAACCTACTATGGGAGGGGAACTACAATGAGCAGTTCTTC.

The V call is TRBV7-3, the J call TRBJ2-3, with D perhaps TRBD2 (5 bases). The CDR3 spans 14 residues. V lost 1 base to trimming and J lost 2 bases, with 7 bases between them. Germline values: CDR1 SGHTA, CDR2 FQGTGA. The chain's CDR3 is CASSLIGLTDTQYF. CDR3 nucleotide sequence: TGTGCCAGCAGCTTAATAGGACTCACAGATACGCAGTATTTT.

The chain couples TRBV7-9 to TRBJ1-5; 10 bases agree with TRBD1. The CDR3 extends over 15 amino acids. From germline, CDR1 is SEHNR and CDR2 FQNEAQ (reference sequence). J lost 6 bases, V lost 5 bases, and 7 bases had no gene match. CDR3: CASSRTGGEGQPQHF. CDR3 bases: TGTGCCAGCAGCCGGACAGGGGGTGAGGGTCAGCCCCAGCATTTT.

The CDR3 DNA is TGTGCCAGCAGCCAAGGTCAGAGGATCGGGGGAGAAAAACTGTTTTTT. Its protein product is CASSQGQRIGGEKLFF. The gene calls are TRBV3-1 (or the pseudogene TRBV3-2) and TRBJ1-4; TRBD1 might be the D (5 bases). V was pared by 1 base and J by 8 bases, with 17 bases between. Germline assignment: CDR1 LGHDT and CDR2 YNNKEL (reference sequence). The CDR3 sequence is 16 residues long.

The gene calls are TRBV5-6 and TRBJ2-2; no clear D gene. The CDR3 sequence is 14 residues long. Looked up from germline, CDR1 is SGHDT and CDR2 is YYEEEE. Trimming left V 4 bases short and J 6 bases short, with 13 bases between. CDR3 sequence: CASSRVPGSGELFF. In DNA form, the CDR3 reads TGTGCCAGCAGCCGGGTCCCCGGGTCCGGGGAGCTGTTTTTT.

In its sample, this clone was seen once. This chain uses TRBV19 with TRBJ2-1; 13 bases agree with TRBD2. Germline trimming cut 7 bases from V and 6 bases from J; bases unmatched to any gene: 3. Germline V lookup: CDR1 LNHDA, CDR2 SQIVND (reference sequence). The CDR3 has 14 residues. In nucleotides, the CDR3 is TGTGCCAGTATAAGGACTAGCGGGAGCAATGAGCAGTTCTTC. The encoded protein is CASIRTSGSNEQFF.

This chain uses TRBV5-1 with TRBJ1-1, with 9 bases matching TRBD1. Germline CDR1 and CDR2: SGHRS and YFSETQ. This CDR3 has 14 residues. The junction had 4 bases not matched to a gene; V was cut back by 0 bases and J by 7 bases. CDR3 protein: CASSLEGTGSEAFF. CDR3 bases: TGCGCCAGCAGCTTGGAAGGGACAGGGAGTGAAGCTTTCTTT. The full variable domain, rest sourced from reference TRBV5-1 and TRBJ1-1, is KAGVTQTPRYLIKTRGQQVTLSCSPISGHRSVSWYQQTPGQGLQFLFEYFSETQRNKGNFPGRFSGRQFSNSRSEMNVSTLELGDSALYLCASSLEGTGSEAFFGQGTRLTVV.

The rearrangement links TRBV7-2 to TRBJ1-2; perhaps TRBD1 as D (5 bases). Germline V gene data show CDR1 as SGHTA and CDR2 as FQGNSA. CDR3 size: 14 residues. V was shortened by 0 bases and J by 4 bases, with 9 bases between the two germline ends. CDR3 region: CASSLAGEGYGYTF. The CDR3 DNA is TGTGCCAGCAGCTTAGCAGGGGAGGGCTATGGCTACACCTTC.